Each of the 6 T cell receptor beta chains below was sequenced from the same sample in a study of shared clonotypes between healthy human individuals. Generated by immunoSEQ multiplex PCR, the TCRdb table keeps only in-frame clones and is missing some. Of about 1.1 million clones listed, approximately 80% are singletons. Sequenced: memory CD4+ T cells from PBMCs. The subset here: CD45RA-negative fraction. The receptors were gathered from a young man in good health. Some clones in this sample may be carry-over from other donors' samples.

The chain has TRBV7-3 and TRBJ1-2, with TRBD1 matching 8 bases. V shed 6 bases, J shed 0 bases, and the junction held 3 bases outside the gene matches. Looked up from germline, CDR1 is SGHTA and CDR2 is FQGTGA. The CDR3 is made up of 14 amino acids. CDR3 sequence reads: CASSSTGANYGYTF. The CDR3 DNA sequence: TGTGCCAGCAGTTCGACAGGGGCTAACTATGGCTACACCTTC.

CDR3 region: CASSTDRAGEQYF. CDR3 DNA: TGTGCCAGCTCCACCGACAGGGCGGGCGAGCAGTACTTC. This chain links TRBV6-5 with TRBJ2-7; TRBD1 matches 7 bases. The CDR3 has 13 residues. Germline CDR1 reads MNHEY; CDR2 reads SVGAGI. V dropped 8 bases and J dropped 6; count of bases not matched to a gene: 10.

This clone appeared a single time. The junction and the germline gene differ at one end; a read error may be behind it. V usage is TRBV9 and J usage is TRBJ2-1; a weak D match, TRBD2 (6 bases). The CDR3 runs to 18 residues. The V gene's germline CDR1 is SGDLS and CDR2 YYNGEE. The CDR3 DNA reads TGTGCCGGCAGCGTAGCCTATAGTGGCGGGGTCTCCTACAATGAGCAGTTCTTC. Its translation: CAGSVAYSGGVSYNEQFF.

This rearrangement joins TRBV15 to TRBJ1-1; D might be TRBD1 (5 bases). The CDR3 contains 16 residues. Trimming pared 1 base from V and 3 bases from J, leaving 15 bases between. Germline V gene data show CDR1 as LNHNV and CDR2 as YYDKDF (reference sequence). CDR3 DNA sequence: TGTGCCACCAGCAGAGTCCCCGGGGCAGAGGACACTGAAGCTTTCTTT. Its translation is CATSRVPGAEDTEAFF. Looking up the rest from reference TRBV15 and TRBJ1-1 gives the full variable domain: DAMVIQNPRYQVTQFGKPVTLSCSQTLNHNVMYWYQQKSSQAPKLLFHYYDKDFNNEADTPDNFQSRRPNTSFCFLDIRSPGLGDTAMYLCATSRVPGAEDTEAFFGQGTRLTVV.

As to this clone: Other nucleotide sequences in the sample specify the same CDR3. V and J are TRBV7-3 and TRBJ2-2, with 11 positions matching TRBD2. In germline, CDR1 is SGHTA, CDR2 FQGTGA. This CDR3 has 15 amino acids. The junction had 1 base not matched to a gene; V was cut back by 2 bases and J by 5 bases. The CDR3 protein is CASSLLAGGTGELFF. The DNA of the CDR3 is TGTGCCAGCAGCTTACTAGCGGGAGGTACCGGGGAGCTGTTTTTT.

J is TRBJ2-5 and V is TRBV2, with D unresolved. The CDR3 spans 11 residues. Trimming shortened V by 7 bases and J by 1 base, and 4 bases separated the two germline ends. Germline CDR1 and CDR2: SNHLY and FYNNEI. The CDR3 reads CASTGQETQYF. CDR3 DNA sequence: TGTGCCAGCACAGGCCAAGAGACCCAGTACTTC.